The rows below give T cell receptor beta chains drawn from one sample of a study of T-cell memory formation after mild COVID-19. TCRdb reanalysed the 5' RACE reads using MiXCR and keeps one entry per CDR3 protein. The data hold about 27,000 distinct CDR3 sequences, with roughly 7% observed a single time. The sequencing input was PBMCs or a T cell subset sorted from them (not recorded which). The receptors here all came from an adult woman who had mild COVID-19 (a few samples of this study predate the infection). Cell type and time point are not known. Each CDR3 is given with its conserved first and last residue. A D gene is named only where the DNA matches it firmly. A clone size is listed for some rows: how often the clone was seen (once, few, many), or a class if it is expanded.

cdr3_aa cdr3_nt j_call v_call d_call clone_size
CASSPAGVNYGYTF TGTGCCAGCAGCCCCGCAGGGGTTAACTATGGCTACACCTTC TRBJ1-2 TRBV7-2 NA many
CSVGGGSSYGYTF TGCAGCGTTGGAGGAGGGTCAAGCTATGGCTACACCTTC TRBJ1-2 TRBV29-1 NA many
CASSSPGGTQYF TGTGCCAGCAGCTCTCCCGGCGGTACGCAGTATTTT TRBJ2-3 TRBV7-2 NA many
CASSASGTSGNNEQFF TGTGCCAGCAGCGCATCCGGGACTAGCGGAAACAATGAGCAGTTCTTC TRBJ2-1 TRBV7-9 TRBD2 NA
CAWAYDLDQPQHF TGTGCCTGGGCGTACGACCTCGATCAGCCCCAGCATTTT TRBJ1-5 TRBV30 NA many
CASTLRIEITQETQYF TGTGCCAGCACCTTGAGGATAGAGATTACCCAAGAGACCCAGTACTTC TRBJ2-5 TRBV11-2 NA many
CASSYGPSGANYGYTF TGTGCCAGCAGTTACGGACCCTCAGGAGCTAACTATGGCTACACCTTC TRBJ1-2 TRBV6-5 NA many
CASRMKGYRLAGTGELFF TGTGCCAGTCGAATGAAGGGGTATCGGCTAGCGGGGACCGGGGAGCTGTTTTTT TRBJ2-2 TRBV19 TRBD2 few
CASSLGQHSGNTIYF TGTGCCAGCAGCCTCGGACAGCACTCTGGAAACACCATATATTTT TRBJ1-3 TRBV7-9 NA many
CASSSGLPNYGYTF TGTGCCAGCAGTTCGGGCCTACCTAACTATGGCTACACCTTC TRBJ1-2 TRBV12-3/TRBV12-4 NA many
CSVGQGRQPQHF TGCAGCGTTGGACAGGGCAGACAGCCCCAGCATTTT TRBJ1-5 TRBV29-1 TRBD1 many
CASSFYPQGGTEAFF TGTGCCAGCAGCTTTTACCCCCAGGGTGGGACTGAAGCTTTCTTT TRBJ1-1 TRBV7-9 NA many
CASSAQGAYEQYF TGTGCCAGCAGCGCACAGGGGGCCTACGAGCAGTACTTC TRBJ2-7 TRBV9 TRBD1 many
CASSFDVGGGYTF TGTGCCAGCAGCTTCGATGTGGGCGGTGGCTACACCTTC TRBJ1-2 TRBV7-9 NA many
CASYRGPQVYNEQFF TGTGCCAGCTACAGGGGGCCCCAAGTTTACAATGAGCAGTTCTTC TRBJ2-1 TRBV2 TRBD1 NA
CATSKSGREFF TGTGCCACCAGCAAGAGCGGGAGAGAGTTCTTC TRBJ2-1 TRBV15 TRBD2 many
CASSQGGQISYNEQFF TGTGCCAGCAGCCAAGGGGGACAGATCTCCTACAATGAGCAGTTCTTC TRBJ2-1 TRBV3-1 TRBD1 many
CASSHGLGQLDTGELFF TGTGCCAGCAGCCACGGTTTGGGTCAGCTTGACACCGGGGAGCTGTTTTTT TRBJ2-2 TRBV3-1 NA many
CASSLMSGVADTQYF TGTGCCAGCAGCTTAATGAGCGGGGTCGCAGATACGCAGTATTTT TRBJ2-3 TRBV7-3 TRBD2 many
CASSSWDEQYF TGTGCCAGCAGCTCCTGGGACGAGCAGTACTTC TRBJ2-7 TRBV7-2 NA NA
CASSPPGVRSYEQYF TGTGCCAGCTCACCACCAGGGGTCAGATCCTACGAGCAGTACTTC TRBJ2-7 TRBV18 NA many
CASSHRETEAFF TGTGCCAGCAGCCACAGGGAGACTGAAGCTTTCTTT TRBJ1-1 TRBV3-1 NA many